The rows below give T cell receptor beta chains drawn from one sample of a study of blood T cell repertoires in COVID-19. Clones were sequenced by immunoSEQ multiplex PCR, and TCRdb holds only the in-frame ones, with some missing. The sample contains about 670,000 clones, approximately 90% of which appear only once. The sequenced sample consisted of peripheral blood. The receptors stem from a woman under 30 with acute or convalescent COVID-19. Both conserved end residues are part of each CDR3. The D gene is left open where the match is weak. The size of a clone is reported for some rows only, either as once, few or many, or as a class for expanded clones.

cdr3_length,v_call,j_call,clone_size,d_call,cdr3_aa,cdr3_nt
14,TRBV11-2,TRBJ1-3,-,-,CATLGFGSGNTIYF,TGTGCCACCCTCGGTTTTGGCTCTGGAAACACCATATATTTT
13,TRBV7-2,TRBJ2-7,-,-,CASSPNTGREQYF,TGTGCCAGCAGCCCTAATACAGGGCGAGAGCAGTACTTC
13,TRBV7-6,TRBJ1-3,-,-,CASRPGHLNTIYF,TGTGCCAGCAGACCGGGACACTTAAACACCATATATTTT
12,TRBV7-8,TRBJ1-2,-,-,CASSLGGDGYTF,TGTGCCAGCAGCTTAGGCGGGGATGGCTACACCTTC
12,TRBV5-6,TRBJ1-1,-,-,CASKGLNTEAFF,TGTGCCAGCAAGGGGCTGAACACTGAAGCTTTCTTT
14,TRBV5-6,TRBJ1-2,-,TRBD1,CASSFRDSTYGYTF,TGTGCCAGCAGCTTCCGGGACAGTACATATGGCTACACCTTC
16,TRBV27,TRBJ1-6,-,TRBD1,CASSQGTGMNNSPLHF,TGTGCCAGCAGCCAAGGGACAGGGATGAACAATTCACCCCTCCACTTT
14,TRBV30,TRBJ2-2,-,-,CAWSVEGGVGELFF,TGTGCCTGGAGTGTTGAGGGCGGGGTCGGGGAGCTGTTTTTT
14,TRBV25-1,TRBJ1-6,-,TRBD1,CASSPGQNNSPLHF,TGTGCCAGCAGTCCGGGACAGAATAATTCACCCCTCCACTTT
11,TRBV7-2,TRBJ1-1,-,-,CASTPTAEAFF,TGTGCCAGCACCCCGACTGCTGAAGCTTTCTTT
15,TRBV28,TRBJ1-1,few,TRBD1,CASSLPGTGKTEAFF,TGTGCCAGCAGCTTACCCGGGACAGGGAAAACTGAAGCTTTCTTT
15,TRBV29-1,TRBJ2-3,-,TRBD2,CSTVFLAGGTDTQYF,TGCAGCACCGTTTTCCTAGCGGGGGGCACAGATACGCAGTATTTT
15,TRBV7-9,TRBJ2-7,-,-,CASSLEGWGPIKQYF,TGTGCCAGCAGCTTAGAGGGTTGGGGGCCGATCAAGCAGTACTTC
16,TRBV5-1,TRBJ1-2,-,-,CASSLAFRSGIKSYTF,TGCGCCAGCAGCTTGGCCTTCCGGTCAGGGATTAAAAGCTACACCTTC
14,TRBV5-1,TRBJ1-1,-,-,CASRVDIRNTEAFF,TGCGCCAGCAGAGTGGACATACGGAACACTGAAGCTTTCTTT
13,TRBV4-1,TRBJ1-1,-,-,CASSQGIGGEAFF,TGCGCCAGCAGCCAGGGGATCGGGGGAGAAGCTTTCTTT
12,TRBV5-1,TRBJ2-7,-,-,CASSWGVNEQYF,TGCGCCAGCAGCTGGGGGGTCAACGAGCAGTACTTC
16,TRBV30,TRBJ2-3,-,-,CAWSAVQKGVTDTQYF,TGTGCCTGGAGTGCCGTACAGAAGGGGGTCACAGATACGCAGTATTTT
15,TRBV5-4,TRBJ1-1,-,TRBD1,CASSGTGTGATEAFF,TGTGCCAGCAGCGGGACCGGGACAGGGGCCACTGAAGCTTTCTTT
17,TRBV6-2/TRBV6-3,TRBJ1-5,-,TRBD1,CASSYGTGGISNQPQHF,TGTGCCAGCAGTTACGGGACAGGGGGTATTAGCAATCAGCCCCAGCATTTT